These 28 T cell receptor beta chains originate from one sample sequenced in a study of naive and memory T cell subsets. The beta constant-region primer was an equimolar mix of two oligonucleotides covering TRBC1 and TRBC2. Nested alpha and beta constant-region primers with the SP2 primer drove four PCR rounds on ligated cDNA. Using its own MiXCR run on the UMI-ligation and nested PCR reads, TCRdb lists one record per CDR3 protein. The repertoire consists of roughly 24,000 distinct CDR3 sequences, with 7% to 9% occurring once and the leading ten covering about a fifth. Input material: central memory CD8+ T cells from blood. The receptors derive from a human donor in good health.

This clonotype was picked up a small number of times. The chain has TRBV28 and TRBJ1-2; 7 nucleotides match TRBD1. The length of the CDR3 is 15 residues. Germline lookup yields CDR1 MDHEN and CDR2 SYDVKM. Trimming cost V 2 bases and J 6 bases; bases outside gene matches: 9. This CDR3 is CASSLDPRGSDGYTF. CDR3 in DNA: TGTGCCAGCAGTTTAGATCCCAGGGGGTCCGATGGCTACACCTTC.

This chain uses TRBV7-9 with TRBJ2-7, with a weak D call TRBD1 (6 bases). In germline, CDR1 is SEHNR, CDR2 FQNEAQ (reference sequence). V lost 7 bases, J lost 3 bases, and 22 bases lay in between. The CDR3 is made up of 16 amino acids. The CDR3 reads CASTLESRTEFYEQYF. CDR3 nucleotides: TGTGCCAGCACCTTGGAATCGCGGACAGAGTTCTACGAGCAGTACTTC. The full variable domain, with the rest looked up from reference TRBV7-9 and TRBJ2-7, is DTGVSQNPRHKITKRGQNVTFRCDPISEHNRLYWYRQTLGQGPEFLTYFQNEAQLEKSRLLSDRFSAERPKGSFSTLEIQRTEQGDSAMYLCASTLESRTEFYEQYFGPGTRLTVT.

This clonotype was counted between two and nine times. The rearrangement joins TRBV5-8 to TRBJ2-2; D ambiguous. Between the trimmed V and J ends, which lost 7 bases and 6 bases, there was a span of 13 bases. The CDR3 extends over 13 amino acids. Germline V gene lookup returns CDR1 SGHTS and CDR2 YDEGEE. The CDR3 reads CASDGNLAGELFF. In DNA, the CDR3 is TGTGCCAGCGATGGGAATCTAGCCGGGGAGCTGTTTTTT. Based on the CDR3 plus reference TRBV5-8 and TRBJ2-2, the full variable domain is EAGVTQSPTHLIKTRGQQATLRCSPISGHTSVYWYQQALGLGLQFLLWYDEGEERNRGNFPPRFSGRQFPNYSSELNVNALELEDSALYLCASDGNLAGELFFGEGSRLTVL.

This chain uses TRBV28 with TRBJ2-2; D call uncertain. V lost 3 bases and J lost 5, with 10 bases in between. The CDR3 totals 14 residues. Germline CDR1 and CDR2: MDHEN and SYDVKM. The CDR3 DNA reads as TGTGCCAGCAGTTTCCCAAAGGAAACCGGGGAGCTGTTTTTT. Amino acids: CASSFPKETGELFF.

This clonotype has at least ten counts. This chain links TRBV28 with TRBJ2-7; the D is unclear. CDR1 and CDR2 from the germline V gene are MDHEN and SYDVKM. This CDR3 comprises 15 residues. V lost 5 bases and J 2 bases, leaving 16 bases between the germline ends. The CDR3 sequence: CASSTPSGYTYEQYF. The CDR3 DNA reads TGTGCCAGCAGTACCCCCTCGGGTTACACCTACGAGCAGTACTTC.

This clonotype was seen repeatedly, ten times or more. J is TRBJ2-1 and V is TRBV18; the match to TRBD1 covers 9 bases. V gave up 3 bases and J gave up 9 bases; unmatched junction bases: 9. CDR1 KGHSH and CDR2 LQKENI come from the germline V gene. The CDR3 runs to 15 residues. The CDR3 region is CASSPSRQGEFEQFF. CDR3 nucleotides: TGTGCCAGCTCACCCTCTAGACAGGGGGAGTTTGAGCAGTTCTTC.

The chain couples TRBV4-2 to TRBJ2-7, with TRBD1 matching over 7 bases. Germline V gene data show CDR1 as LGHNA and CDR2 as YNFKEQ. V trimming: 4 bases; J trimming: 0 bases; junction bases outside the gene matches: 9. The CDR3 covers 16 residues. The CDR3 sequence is CASSRATGDSSYEQYF. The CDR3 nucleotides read TGTGCCAGCAGCCGAGCAACAGGGGATAGCTCCTACGAGCAGTACTTC.

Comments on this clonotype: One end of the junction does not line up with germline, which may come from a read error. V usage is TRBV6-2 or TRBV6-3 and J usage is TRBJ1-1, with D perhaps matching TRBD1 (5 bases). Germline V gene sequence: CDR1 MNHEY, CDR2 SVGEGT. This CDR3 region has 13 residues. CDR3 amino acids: CASSYEGWTEALF. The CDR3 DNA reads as TGTGCCAGCAGTTACGAGGGGTGGACTGAAGCTTTGTTT.

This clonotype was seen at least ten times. The CDR3 DNA reads as TGTGCCAGCAGTTACTCGATGACTAGCGGGATGGCCGGGGAGCTGTTTTTT. Translating it yields CASSYSMTSGMAGELFF. V usage is TRBV6-6 and J usage is TRBJ2-2, with TRBD2 matching over 11 bases. Germline assignment: CDR1 MNHNY and CDR2 SVGAGI (reference sequence). V shed 0 bases, J shed 6 bases, and the junction held 6 bases outside the gene matches. This CDR3 contains 17 residues.

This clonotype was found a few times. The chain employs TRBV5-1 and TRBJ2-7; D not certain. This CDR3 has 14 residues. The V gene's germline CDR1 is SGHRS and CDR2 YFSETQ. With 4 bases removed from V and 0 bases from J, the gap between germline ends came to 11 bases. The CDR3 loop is CASSLWSGSYEQYF. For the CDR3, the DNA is TGCGCCAGCAGCCTTTGGTCCGGCTCCTACGAGCAGTACTTC.

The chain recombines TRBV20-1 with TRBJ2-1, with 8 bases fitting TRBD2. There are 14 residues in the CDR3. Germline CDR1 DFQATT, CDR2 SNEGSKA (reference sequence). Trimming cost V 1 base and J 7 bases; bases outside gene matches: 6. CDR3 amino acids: CSARVPRLANEQFF. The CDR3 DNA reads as TGCAGTGCTAGAGTACCTAGACTAGCGAATGAGCAGTTCTTC.

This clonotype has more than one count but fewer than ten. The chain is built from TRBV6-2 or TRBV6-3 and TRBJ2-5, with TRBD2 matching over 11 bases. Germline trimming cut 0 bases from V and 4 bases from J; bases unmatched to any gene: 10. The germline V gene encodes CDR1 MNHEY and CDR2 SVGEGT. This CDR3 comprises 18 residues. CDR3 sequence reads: CASSYSFTSGSDRETQYF. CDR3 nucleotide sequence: TGTGCCAGCAGTTACTCGTTTACTAGCGGGAGTGATAGAGAGACCCAGTACTTC.

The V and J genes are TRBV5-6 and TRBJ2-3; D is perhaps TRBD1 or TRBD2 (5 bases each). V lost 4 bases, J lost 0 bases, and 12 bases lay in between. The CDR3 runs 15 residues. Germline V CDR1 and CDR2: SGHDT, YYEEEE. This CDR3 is CASSLGTASTDTQYF. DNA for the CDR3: TGTGCCAGCAGCCTCGGGACCGCGAGCACAGATACGCAGTATTTT.

The CDR3 DNA follows: TGTGCCAGCAGCGTAGAAGCAGGACCCTACGAGCAGTACTTC. It is translated as CASSVEAGPYEQYF. The chain carries TRBV9 and TRBJ2-7; no firm D call. CDR1 and CDR2 from the germline V gene are SGDLS and YYNGEE. Trimming took 0 bases from V and 2 from J, leaving 9 bases between them. This CDR3 spans 14 amino acids.

Here the CDR3 DNA reads TGCGCCAGCAGCCAGGGGACAGGCCCGGGGTACGAGCAGTACTTC. It yields the protein CASSQGTGPGYEQYF. J is TRBJ2-7 and V is TRBV4-3; 8 bases line up with TRBD1. This CDR3 contains 15 residues. Trimming took 3 bases from V and 4 from J; bases not matched to a gene: 8. The germline V gene has CDR1 LGHNA and CDR2 YSLEER.

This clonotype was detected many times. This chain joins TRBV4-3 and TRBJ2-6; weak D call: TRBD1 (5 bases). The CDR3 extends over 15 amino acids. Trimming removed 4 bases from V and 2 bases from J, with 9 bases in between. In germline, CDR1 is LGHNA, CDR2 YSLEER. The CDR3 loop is CASSLRQTGANVLTF. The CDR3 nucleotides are TGCGCCAGCAGCCTCAGACAGACTGGGGCCAACGTCCTGACTTTC.

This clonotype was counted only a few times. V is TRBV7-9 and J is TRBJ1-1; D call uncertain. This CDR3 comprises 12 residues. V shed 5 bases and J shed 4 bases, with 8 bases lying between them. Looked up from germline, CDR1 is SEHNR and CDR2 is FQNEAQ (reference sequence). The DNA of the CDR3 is TGTGCCAGCAGCCAGAGATCCACTGAAGCTTTCTTT. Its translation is CASSQRSTEAFF.

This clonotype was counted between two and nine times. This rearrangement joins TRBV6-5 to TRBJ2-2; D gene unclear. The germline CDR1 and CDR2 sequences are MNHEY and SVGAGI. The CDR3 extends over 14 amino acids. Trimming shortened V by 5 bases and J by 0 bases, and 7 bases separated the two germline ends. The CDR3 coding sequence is TGTGCCAGCAGTCACCGAACGAACACCGGGGAGCTGTTTTTT. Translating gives CASSHRTNTGELFF.

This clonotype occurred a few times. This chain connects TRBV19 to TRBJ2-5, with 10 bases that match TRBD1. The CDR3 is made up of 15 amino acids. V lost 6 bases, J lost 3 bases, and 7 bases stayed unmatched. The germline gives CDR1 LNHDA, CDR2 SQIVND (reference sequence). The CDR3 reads CASRGSGTGEETQYF. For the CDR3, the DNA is TGTGCCAGTAGAGGATCCGGGACAGGGGAAGAGACCCAGTACTTC.

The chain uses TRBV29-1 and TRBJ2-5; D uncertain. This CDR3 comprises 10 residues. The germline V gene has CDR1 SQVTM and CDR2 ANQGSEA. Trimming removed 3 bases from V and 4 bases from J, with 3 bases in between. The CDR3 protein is CSVEGETQYF. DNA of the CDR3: TGCAGCGTTGAGGGAGAGACCCAGTACTTC.

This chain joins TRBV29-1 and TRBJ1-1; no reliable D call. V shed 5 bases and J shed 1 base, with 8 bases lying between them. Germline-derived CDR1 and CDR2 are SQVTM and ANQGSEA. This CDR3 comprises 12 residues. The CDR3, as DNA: TGCAGCGTTTGGGAGGGGAACACTGAAGCTTTCTTT. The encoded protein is CSVWEGNTEAFF.

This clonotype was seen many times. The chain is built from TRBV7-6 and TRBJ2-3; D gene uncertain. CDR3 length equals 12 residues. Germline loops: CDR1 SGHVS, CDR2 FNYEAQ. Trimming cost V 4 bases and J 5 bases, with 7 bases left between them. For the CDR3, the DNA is TGTGCCAGCAGCTCAGCCGGAGATACGCAGTATTTT. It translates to CASSSAGDTQYF. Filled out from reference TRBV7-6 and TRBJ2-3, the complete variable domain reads GAGVSQSPRYKVTKRGQDVALRCDPISGHVSLYWYRQALGQGPEFLTYFNYEAQQDKSGLPNDRFSAERPEGSISTLTIQRTEQRDSAMYRCASSSAGDTQYFGPGTRLTVL.

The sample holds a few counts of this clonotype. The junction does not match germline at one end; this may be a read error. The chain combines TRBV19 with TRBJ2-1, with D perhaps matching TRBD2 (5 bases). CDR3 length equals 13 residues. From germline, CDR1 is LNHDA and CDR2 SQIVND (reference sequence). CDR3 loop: CASSSASYNEQFF. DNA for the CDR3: TGTGCCAGCAGTAGCGCGTCCTACAATGAGCAGTTCTTC.

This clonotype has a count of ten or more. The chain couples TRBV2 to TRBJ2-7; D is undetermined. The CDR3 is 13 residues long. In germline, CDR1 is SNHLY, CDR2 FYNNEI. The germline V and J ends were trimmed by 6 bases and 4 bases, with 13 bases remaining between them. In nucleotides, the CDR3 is TGTGCCAGCAGCCCCTACCCCGAATACGAGCAGTACTTC. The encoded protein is CASSPYPEYEQYF. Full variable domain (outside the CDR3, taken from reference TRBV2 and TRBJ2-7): EPEVTQTPSHQVTQMGQEVILRCVPISNHLYFYWYRQILGQKVEFLVSFYNNEISEKSEIFDDQFSVERPDGSNFTLKIRSTKLEDSAMYFCASSPYPEYEQYFGPGTRLTVT.

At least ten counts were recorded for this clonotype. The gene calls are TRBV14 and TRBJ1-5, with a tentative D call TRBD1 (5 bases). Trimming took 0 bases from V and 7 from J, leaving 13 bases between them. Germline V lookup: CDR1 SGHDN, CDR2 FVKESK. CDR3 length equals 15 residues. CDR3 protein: CASSQDSGWGQPQHF. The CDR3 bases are TGTGCCAGCAGCCAAGATTCGGGGTGGGGGCAGCCCCAGCATTTT.

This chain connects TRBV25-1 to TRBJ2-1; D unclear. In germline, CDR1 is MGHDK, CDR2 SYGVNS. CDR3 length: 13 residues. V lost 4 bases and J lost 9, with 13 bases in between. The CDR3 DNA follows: TGTGCCAGCAGTGTGGGGTTGGCAGTTGAGCAGTTCTTC. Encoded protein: CASSVGLAVEQFF.

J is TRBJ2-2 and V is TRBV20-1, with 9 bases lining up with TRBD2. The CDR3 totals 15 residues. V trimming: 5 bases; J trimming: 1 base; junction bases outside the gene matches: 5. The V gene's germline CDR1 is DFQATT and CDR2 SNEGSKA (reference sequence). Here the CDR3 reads CSAYRLAENTGELFF. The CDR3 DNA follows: TGCAGTGCTTACAGACTAGCGGAGAACACCGGGGAGCTGTTTTTT.

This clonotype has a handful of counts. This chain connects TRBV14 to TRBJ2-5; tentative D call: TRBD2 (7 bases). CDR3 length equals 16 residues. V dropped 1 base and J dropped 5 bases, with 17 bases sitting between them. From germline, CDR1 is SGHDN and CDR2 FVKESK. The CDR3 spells CASSQVISGEGETQYF. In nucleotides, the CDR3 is TGTGCCAGCAGCCAAGTGATTTCAGGGGAGGGGGAGACCCAGTACTTC. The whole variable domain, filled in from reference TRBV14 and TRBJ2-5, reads EAGVTQFPSHSVIEKGQTVTLRCDPISGHDNLYWYRRVMGKEIKFLLHFVKESKQDESGMPNNRFLAERTGGTYSTLKVQPAELEDSGVYFCASSQVISGEGETQYFGPGTRLLVL.